This TCR beta chain stems from a study of early stage breast cancer tumors. Whole-study results and caveats: Comparing each tissue with blood distinguished tumor from normal in about 85% of the 16 patients.

The germline CDR1 and CDR2 sequences are SGDLS and YYNGEE. The CDR3 totals 14 residues. Trimming took 4 bases from V and 4 from J, leaving 11 bases between them. With regard to this clone: Its cognate antigen is unknown.

Blood replicates held 0.5 ug DNA, tumor or normal breast approximately 1.5 ug, two each. Profiled with immunoSEQ multiplex PCR; TCRdb holds only in-frame clones, not every one. The data contain about 72,000 clones, approximately 79% of them seen just once; the ten biggest clones take up 3% to 3.5%. What was sequenced was blood. The TCR originated in a person between 55 and 70 years old with breast cancer. The rearrangement joins TRBV9 to TRBJ1-4, with D possibly being TRBD1 (6 bases). CDR3 sequence: CASSPVGGNEKLFF. The CDR3 coding sequence is TGTGCCAGCAGCCCAGTAGGGGGTAATGAAAAACTGTTTTTT.